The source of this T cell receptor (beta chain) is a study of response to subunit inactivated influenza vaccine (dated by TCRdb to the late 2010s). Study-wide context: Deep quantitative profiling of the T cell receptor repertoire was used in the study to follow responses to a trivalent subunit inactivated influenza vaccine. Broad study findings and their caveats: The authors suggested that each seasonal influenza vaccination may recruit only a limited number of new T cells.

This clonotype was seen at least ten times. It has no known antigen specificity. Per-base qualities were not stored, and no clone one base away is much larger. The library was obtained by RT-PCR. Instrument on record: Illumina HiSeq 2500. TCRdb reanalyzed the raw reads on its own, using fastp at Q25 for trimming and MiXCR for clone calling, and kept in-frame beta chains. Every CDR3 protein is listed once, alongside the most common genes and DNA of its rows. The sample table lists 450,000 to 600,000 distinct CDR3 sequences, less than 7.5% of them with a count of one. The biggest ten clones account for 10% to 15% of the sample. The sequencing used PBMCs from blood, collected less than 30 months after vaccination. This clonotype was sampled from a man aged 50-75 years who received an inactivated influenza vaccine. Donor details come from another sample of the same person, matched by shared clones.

In nucleotides, the sequence is TGTGCCAGCAGCCAAGATCGCTGGCCCCAGAAGGCATACTACGAGCAGTACTTC. It translates as CASSQDRWPQKAYYEQYF. The chain is encoded by TRBV4-2 joined to TRBJ2-7; the D gene cannot be named for sure. For CDR1 and CDR2, the germline V gene lists LGHNA and YNFKEQ. The cysteine opens and the phenylalanine closes a CDR3 of 18 amino acids. The sequence is cut down to CDR3 DNA, 54 bases in frame from base 1. V drops 0 bases and J drops 3 bases, leaving 21 bases in between.